This T cell receptor beta chain was documented in a study of blood T cell repertoires in COVID-19. In the original workflow: Estimates of nucleated cell counts were drawn from the amplification of reference gene primers. The protocol was immunoSEQ multiplex PCR, while the TCRdb copy is restricted to in-frame clones and leaves out a portion. That table furnishes V, J and clone size, whereas the DNA furnished D and trimming. The table lists 300,000 to 400,000 clones, roughly 85% of them singletons, with around 4% in the top ten. Participants spanned ages roughly 18 to 95 years and resided in about two dozen US areas. This sequence originates from a woman aged 40 to 50 with acute COVID-19. The sequencing sample was made of PBMCs or T cells enriched from blood (not recorded which).

In DNA form, the CDR3 reads TGTGCCAGCAGCTCTGAACAGGGGGCAGATACGCAGTATTTT. Amino acid sequence: CASSSEQGADTQYF. The V and J genes are TRBV5-8 and TRBJ2-3, with 8 bases identical to TRBD1. Germline values: CDR1 SGHTS, CDR2 YDEGEE. V lost 3 bases, J lost 4 bases, and 4 bases stayed unmatched. The CDR3 loop spans 14 amino acids. The full variable domain, its missing parts supplied by reference TRBV5-8 and TRBJ2-3, is EAGVTQSPTHLIKTRGQQATLRCSPISGHTSVYWYQQALGLGLQFLLWYDEGEERNRGNFPPRFSGRQFPNYSSELNVNALELEDSALYLCASSSEQGADTQYFGPGTRLTVL.